This TCR beta chain was sequenced during a study of blood T cells in healthy people across ages. This clonotype was counted between two and nine times. With a J-beta primer mix and a sample-barcoded 5' primer, a second PCR ran about 7 to 12 cycles. TCRdb fed the 5' RACE reads into MiXCR, producing one record per CDR3 protein. The sample contains 800,000 to 1,300,000 distinct CDR3 sequences, 20% to 25% of which appear only once. J gave up 6 bases and V 6 bases, and 10 bases lay outside the gene matches. The CDR3 contains 15 residues. Germline V gene lookup returns CDR1 LGHNA and CDR2 YSLEER. The data also belong to a second study, concerning T cells of mothers and their children. That paper notes: The sample comes from some 10 healthy Caucasian donors: mothers and children.

The chain couples TRBV4-3 to TRBJ2-1, with 8 nucleotides matching TRBD2. This sequence originates from a girl aged 2-9 years in good health. Sequenced: blood. The CDR3 here is CASRDGRGDCNEQFF. The CDR3 region has the DNA TGCGCCAGCAGAGACGGGCGGGGGGACTGCAATGAGCAGTTCTTC.